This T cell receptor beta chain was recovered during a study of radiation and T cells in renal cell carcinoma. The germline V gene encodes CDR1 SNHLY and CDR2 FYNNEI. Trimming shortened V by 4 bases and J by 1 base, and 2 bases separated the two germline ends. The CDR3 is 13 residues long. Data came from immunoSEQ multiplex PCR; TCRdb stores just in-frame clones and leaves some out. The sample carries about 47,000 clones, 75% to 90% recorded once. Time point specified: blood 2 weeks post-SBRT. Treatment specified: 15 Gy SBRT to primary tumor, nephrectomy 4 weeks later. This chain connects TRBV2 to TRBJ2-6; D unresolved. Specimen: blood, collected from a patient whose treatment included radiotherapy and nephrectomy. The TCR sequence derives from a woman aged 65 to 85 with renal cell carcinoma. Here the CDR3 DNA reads TGTGCCAGCAGTGTTTCTGGGGCCAACGTCCTGACTTTC. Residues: CASSVSGANVLTF.